The clone carrying this T cell receptor beta chain occurred a few times. These data originate in a study of T cell changes during pregnancy in multiple sclerosis. With V trimmed by 0 bases and J by 7 bases, 11 bases remained unmatched. In germline, CDR1 is MGHDK, CDR2 SYGVNS. The CDR3 sequence is 17 residues long. Generated by immunoSEQ multiplex PCR, the TCRdb table keeps only in-frame clones and is missing some. The sample carries around 29,000 clones, more than 80% recorded once. The specimen comprised CD8+ T cells from peripheral blood mononuclear cells, sampled before pregnancy. The rearrangement links TRBV25-1 to TRBJ2-1, with 8 positions matching TRBD2. This receptor was obtained from a female donor with multiple sclerosis, enrolled in a pregnancy study. Here the CDR3 DNA reads TGTGCCAGCAGTGAATATAGCCCAGCGGGAGTAGCTAATGAGCAGTTCTTC. Residues: CASSEYSPAGVANEQFF.